Below, 9 T cell receptor beta chains from the same sample are listed, as sequenced in a study of T cells in tumors after PD-1 blockade. Produced via immunoSEQ multiplex PCR; TCRdb's table is partial and in-frame only. The sample lists tens of thousands of clones, about 74% occurring once. Here the sequenced sample was PBMCs, taken after anti-PD-1 treatment. The receptors come from a human donor with basal cell carcinoma.

This chain connects TRBV29-1 to TRBJ1-1; unclear D gene. Trimming removed 6 bases at V and 1 base at J, with 12 bases between. The CDR3 covers 13 residues. Germline CDR1 SQVTM, CDR2 ANQGSEA. The DNA for the CDR3 is TGCAGCGTACGAACGGGCAGGAACACTGAAGCTTTCTTT. Protein sequence: CSVRTGRNTEAFF.

The chain combines TRBV29-1 with TRBJ2-7, with a weak D call TRBD1 (8 bases). Per the germline V gene, CDR1 is SQVTM and CDR2 is ANQGSEA. Trimming shortened V by 5 bases and J by 5 bases, and 19 bases separated the two germline ends. This CDR3 is 14 amino acids long. The CDR3 DNA follows: TGCAGCGTTCCGGGGGGACAGGTAGTTCACGAGCAGTACTTC. Protein: CSVPGGQVVHEQYF.

The chain combines TRBV6-4 with TRBJ2-3, with TRBD2 identical over 10 bases. This CDR3 is built from 15 residues. V was clipped by 6 bases and J by 0 bases; unmatched bases: 3. Germline V gives CDR1 MRHNA, CDR2 SNTAGT. The CDR3 region has the DNA TGTGCCAGCAGAGAAGCGGGGGGGAGCACAGATACGCAGTATTTT. This sequence encodes CASREAGGSTDTQYF.

The gene calls are TRBV6-1 and TRBJ2-7; D not certain. CDR1 is MNHNS and CDR2 is SASEGT in the germline V gene. V was pared by 6 bases and J by 4 bases, with 7 bases between. The CDR3 contains 11 residues. The CDR3 bases are TGTGCCAGCAGCCCCTCTTACGAGCAGTACTTC. Translating gives CASSPSYEQYF.

This clone was observed once. The chain carries TRBV12-5 and TRBJ1-1, with 8 bases identical to TRBD1. V was clipped by 6 bases and J by 1 base; unmatched bases: 13. Per germline, CDR1 LGHNT and CDR2 FRNRAP. The CDR3 spans 17 residues. This chain's CDR3 is CASGPDRAGYGNTEAFF. CDR3 in DNA: TGTGCTAGTGGACCGGACAGGGCGGGGTATGGGAACACTGAAGCTTTCTTT.

This chain connects TRBV19 to TRBJ1-1; D gene uncertain. Deletions cut 5 bases from V and 1 base from J, with 5 bases between. This CDR3 contains 12 residues. Germline lookup yields CDR1 LNHDA and CDR2 SQIVND (reference sequence). Written as DNA, the CDR3 is TGTGCCAGTAGTTGGGAGAACACTGAAGCTTTCTTT. Residues: CASSWENTEAFF.

This chain links TRBV11-3 with TRBJ2-3, with D possibly matching TRBD2 (6 bases). V was cut by 5 bases and J by 5 bases, with 17 bases left in between. Looked up from germline, CDR1 is SGHNT and CDR2 is YENEEA. This CDR3 has 15 amino acids. The DNA of the CDR3 is TGTGCCAGCAGCCTCACGGACTACCCCCGAGATACGCAGTATTTT. Protein product: CASSLTDYPRDTQYF.

In its sample, this clone was seen a few times. This chain uses TRBV20-1 with TRBJ1-5, with TRBD1 matching 12 bases. Germline V gives CDR1 DFQATT, CDR2 SNEGSKA (reference sequence). J was trimmed by 6 bases and V by 6 bases; bases with no gene match: 9. The CDR3 consists of 15 residues. The CDR3 loop is CSASPGTGGGQPQHF. The CDR3 DNA sequence: TGCAGTGCAAGTCCCGGGACAGGGGGCGGTCAGCCCCAGCATTTT.

With regard to this clone: In the same sample, other DNA sequences code for this CDR3. V and J are TRBV9 and TRBJ1-1, with TRBD1 matching over 7 bases. The germline CDR1 and CDR2 sequences are SGDLS and YYNGEE. The V and J ends lost 2 bases and 0 bases, in that order; junction bases with no gene match: 4. This CDR3 contains 15 residues. The CDR3 reads CASSVRTGMNTEAFF. The CDR3 DNA reads as TGTGCCAGCAGCGTTCGGACAGGCATGAACACTGAAGCTTTCTTT.